This T cell receptor beta chain was identified in a study of identical twins. Notes on the study in general: Abundant beta clonotypes from cord blood had fewer insertions, unlike memory repertoires, which showed none. For out-of-frame beta sequences, excess twin sharing was weaker. The authors drew conclusions from cross-sectional statistical analysis rather than following the same donors.

Every sampled donor was Caucasian and healthy. In its sample, this clonotype was seen a few times. Its cognate antigen is unknown. TCRdb itself ran the 5' RACE reads through MiXCR, one entry per CDR3 protein. The sample records about 660,000 distinct CDR3 sequences, 8.6% being singletons. The same data also went into a second study, on yellow fever vaccine responses in identical twins.

The sequence derives from a woman aged 18-29 years in good health. Sequences were obtained from PBMCs.

The CDR3 loop is CASSGGPRGQDTQYF. The CDR3 DNA sequence: TGTGCCAGCAGCGGAGGACCCCGGGGGCAGGATACGCAGTATTTT. The chain couples TRBV5-5 to TRBJ2-3; either TRBD1 or TRBD2 may supply D (6 bases each). The CDR3 has 15 residues. V dropped 4 bases and J dropped 6 bases, with 18 bases sitting between them. Per the germline V gene, CDR1 is SGHKS and CDR2 is YYEKEE (reference sequence).